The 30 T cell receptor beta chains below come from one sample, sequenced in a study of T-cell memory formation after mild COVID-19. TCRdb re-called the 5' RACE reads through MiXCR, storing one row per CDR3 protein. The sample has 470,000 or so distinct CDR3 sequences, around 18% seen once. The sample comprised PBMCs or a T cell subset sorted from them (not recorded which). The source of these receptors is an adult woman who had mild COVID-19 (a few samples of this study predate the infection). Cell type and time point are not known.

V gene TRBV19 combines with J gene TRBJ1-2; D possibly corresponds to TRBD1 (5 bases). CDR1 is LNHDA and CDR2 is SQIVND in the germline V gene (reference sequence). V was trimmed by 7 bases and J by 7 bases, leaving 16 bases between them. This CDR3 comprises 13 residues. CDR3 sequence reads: CASTARVGGGYTF. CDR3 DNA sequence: TGTGCCAGTACGGCCAGGGTAGGTGGTGGCTACACCTTC.

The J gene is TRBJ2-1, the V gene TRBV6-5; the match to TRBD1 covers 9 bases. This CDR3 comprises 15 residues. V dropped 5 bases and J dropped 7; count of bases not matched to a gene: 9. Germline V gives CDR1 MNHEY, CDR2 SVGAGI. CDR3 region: CASSTGQGPSNEQFF. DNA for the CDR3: TGTGCCAGCAGTACTGGACAGGGGCCCTCTAATGAGCAGTTCTTC.

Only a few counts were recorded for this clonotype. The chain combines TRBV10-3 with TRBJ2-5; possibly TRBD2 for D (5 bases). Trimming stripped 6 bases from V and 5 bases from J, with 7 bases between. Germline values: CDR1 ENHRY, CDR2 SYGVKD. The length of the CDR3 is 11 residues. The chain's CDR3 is CAISPGETQYF. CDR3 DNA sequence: TGTGCCATCAGCCCGGGGGAGACCCAGTACTTC.

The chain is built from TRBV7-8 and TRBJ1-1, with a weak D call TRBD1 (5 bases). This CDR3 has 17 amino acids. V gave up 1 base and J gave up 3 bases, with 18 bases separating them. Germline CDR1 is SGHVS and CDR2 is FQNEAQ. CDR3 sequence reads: CASSLGGWIPADTEAFF. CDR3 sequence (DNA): TGTGCCAGCAGCTTAGGGGGGTGGATCCCGGCGGACACTGAAGCTTTCTTT.

The CDR3: CASSQDRTSGRWSYNEQFF. For the CDR3, the DNA is TGTGCCAGCAGCCAAGATAGGACTAGCGGGAGGTGGTCCTACAATGAGCAGTTCTTC. The chain is built from TRBV14 and TRBJ2-1; 14 bases fit TRBD2. CDR1 is SGHDN, CDR2 FVKESK, per germline. J gave up 1 base and V 0 bases, and 5 bases lay outside the gene matches. The CDR3 totals 19 residues.

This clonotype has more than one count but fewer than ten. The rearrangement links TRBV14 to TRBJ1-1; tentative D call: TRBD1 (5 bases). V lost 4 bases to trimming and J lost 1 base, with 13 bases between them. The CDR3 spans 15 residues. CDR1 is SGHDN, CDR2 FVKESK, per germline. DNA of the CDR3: TGTGCCAGCAGCCCTATCCAGGGCCAGAACACTGAAGCTTTCTTT. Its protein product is CASSPIQGQNTEAFF.

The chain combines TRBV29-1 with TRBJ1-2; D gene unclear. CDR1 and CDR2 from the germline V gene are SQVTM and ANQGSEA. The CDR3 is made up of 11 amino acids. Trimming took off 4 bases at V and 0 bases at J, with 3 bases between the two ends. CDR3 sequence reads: CSVVANYGYTF. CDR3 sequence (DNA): TGCAGCGTTGTTGCTAACTATGGCTACACCTTC.

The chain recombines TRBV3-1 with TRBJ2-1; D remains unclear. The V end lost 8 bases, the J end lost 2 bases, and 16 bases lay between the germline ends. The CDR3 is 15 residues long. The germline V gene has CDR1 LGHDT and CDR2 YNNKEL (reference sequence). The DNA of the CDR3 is TGTGCCAGCGCCGTTGATTCGGCCGCCTACAATGAGCAGTTCTTC. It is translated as CASAVDSAAYNEQFF.

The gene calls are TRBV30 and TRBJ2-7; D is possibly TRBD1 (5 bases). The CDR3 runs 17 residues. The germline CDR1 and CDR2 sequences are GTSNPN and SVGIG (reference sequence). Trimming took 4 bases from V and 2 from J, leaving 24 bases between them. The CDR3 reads CAWTGWGVQGTTYEQYF. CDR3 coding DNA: TGTGCCTGGACCGGGTGGGGTGTGCAGGGAACTACCTACGAGCAGTACTTC.

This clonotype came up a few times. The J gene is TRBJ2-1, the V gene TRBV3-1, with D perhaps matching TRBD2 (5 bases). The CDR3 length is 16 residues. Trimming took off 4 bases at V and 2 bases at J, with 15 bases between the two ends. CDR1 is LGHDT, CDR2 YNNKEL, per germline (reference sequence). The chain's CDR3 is CASSLTGILPYNEQFF. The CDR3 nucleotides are TGTGCCAGCAGCCTTACGGGAATCCTACCCTACAATGAGCAGTTCTTC.

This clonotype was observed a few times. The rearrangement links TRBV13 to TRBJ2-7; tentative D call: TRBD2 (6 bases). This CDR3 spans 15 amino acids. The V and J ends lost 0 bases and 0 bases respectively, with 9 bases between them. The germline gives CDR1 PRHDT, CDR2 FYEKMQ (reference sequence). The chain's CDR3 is CASSLGPSASYEQYF. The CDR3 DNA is TGTGCCAGCAGCTTAGGTCCTAGCGCCTCCTACGAGCAGTACTTC.

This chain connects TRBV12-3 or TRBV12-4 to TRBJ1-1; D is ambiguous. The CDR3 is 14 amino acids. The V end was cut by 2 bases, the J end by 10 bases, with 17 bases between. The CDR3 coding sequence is TGTGCCAGCAGTTTAAGGCAACTGATAAATACAGCTTTCTTT. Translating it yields CASSLRQLINTAFF.

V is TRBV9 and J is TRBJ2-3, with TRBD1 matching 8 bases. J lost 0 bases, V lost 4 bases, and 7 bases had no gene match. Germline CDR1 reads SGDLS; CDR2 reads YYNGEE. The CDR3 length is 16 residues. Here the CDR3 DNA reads TGTGCCAGCAGCCCGGCAGGGGGCACTAGCACAGATACGCAGTATTTT. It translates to CASSPAGGTSTDTQYF.

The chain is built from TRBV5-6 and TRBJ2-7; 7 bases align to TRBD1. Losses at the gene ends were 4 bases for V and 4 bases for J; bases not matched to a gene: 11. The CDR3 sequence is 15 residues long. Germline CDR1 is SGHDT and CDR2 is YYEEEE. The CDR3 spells CASSLNPGQLYEQYF. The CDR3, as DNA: TGTGCCAGCAGCCTGAATCCGGGACAGCTATACGAGCAGTACTTC.

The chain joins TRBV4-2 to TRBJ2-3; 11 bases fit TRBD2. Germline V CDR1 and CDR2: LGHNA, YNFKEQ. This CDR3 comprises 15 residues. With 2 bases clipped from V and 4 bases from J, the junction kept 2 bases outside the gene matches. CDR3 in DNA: TGTGCCAGCAGCCAAAGACTAGCGGGACCAGATACGCAGTATTTT. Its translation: CASSQRLAGPDTQYF.

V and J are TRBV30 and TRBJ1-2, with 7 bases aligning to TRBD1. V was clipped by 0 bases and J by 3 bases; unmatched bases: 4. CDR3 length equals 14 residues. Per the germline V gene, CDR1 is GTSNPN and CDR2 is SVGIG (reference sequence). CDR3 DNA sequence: TGTGCCTGGAGTGTACGAGGGGGCGACTATGGCTACACCTTC. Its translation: CAWSVRGGDYGYTF.

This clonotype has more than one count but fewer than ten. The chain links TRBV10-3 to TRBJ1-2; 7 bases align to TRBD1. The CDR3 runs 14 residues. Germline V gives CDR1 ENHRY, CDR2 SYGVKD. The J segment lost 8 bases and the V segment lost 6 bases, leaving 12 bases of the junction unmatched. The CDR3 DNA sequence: TGTGCCATCAGCGGACAGGCTCCCGTGGAGGGCTACACCTTC. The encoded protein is CAISGQAPVEGYTF.

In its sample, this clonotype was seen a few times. The CDR3 coding sequence is TGTGCCACCAGTAGGGGTTGGACCGGGGAGCTGTTTTTT. Its protein is CATSRGWTGELFF. The chain couples TRBV24-1 to TRBJ2-2; D perhaps matches TRBD1 (5 bases). Trimming shortened V by 6 bases and J by 5 bases, and 9 bases separated the two germline ends. CDR3 size: 13 residues. In germline, CDR1 is KGHDR, CDR2 SFDVKD.

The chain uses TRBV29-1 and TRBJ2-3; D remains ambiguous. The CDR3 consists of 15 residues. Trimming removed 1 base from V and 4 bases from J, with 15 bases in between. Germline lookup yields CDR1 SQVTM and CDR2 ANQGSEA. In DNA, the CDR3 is TGCAGCGTTGAAGGGGCAGCCCCGATTGCAGATACGCAGTATTTT. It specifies CSVEGAAPIADTQYF.

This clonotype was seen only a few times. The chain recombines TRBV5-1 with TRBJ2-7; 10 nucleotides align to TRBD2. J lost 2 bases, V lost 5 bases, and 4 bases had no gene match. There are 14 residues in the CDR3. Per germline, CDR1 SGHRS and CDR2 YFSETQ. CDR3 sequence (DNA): TGCGCCAGCAGAGTGACTAGCGGGCCCTACGAGCAGTACTTC. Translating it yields CASRVTSGPYEQYF.

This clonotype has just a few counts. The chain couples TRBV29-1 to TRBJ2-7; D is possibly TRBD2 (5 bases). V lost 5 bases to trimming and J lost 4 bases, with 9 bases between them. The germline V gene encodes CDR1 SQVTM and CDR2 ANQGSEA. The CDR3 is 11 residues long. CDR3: CSVLRGYEQYF. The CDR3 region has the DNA TGCAGCGTTCTTCGGGGTTACGAGCAGTACTTC.

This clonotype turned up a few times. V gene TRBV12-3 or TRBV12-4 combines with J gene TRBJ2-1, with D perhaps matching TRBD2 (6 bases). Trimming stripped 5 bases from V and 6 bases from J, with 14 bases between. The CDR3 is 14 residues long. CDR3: CASSRLGSFNEQFF. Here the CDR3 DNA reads TGTGCCAGCAGTCGACTAGGATCGTTCAATGAGCAGTTCTTC.

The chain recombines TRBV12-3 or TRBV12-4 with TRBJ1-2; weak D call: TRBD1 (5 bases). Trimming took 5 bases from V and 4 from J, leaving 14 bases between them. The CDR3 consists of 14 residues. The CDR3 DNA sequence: TGTGCCAGCAGTCCCCCGGGGACGATCTATGGCTACACCTTC. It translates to CASSPPGTIYGYTF.

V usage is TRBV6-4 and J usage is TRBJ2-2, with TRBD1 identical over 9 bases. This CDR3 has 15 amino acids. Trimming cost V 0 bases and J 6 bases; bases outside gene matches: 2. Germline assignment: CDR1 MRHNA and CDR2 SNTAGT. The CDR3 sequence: CASSDSGQGAGELFF. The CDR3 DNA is TGTGCCAGCAGTGACTCGGGACAGGGAGCCGGGGAGCTGTTTTTT.

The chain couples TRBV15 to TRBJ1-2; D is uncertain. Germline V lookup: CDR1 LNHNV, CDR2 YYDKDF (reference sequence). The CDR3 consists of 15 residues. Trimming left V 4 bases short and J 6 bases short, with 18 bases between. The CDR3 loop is CATSKLGSGEHGYTF. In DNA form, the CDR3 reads TGTGCCACCAGCAAGCTAGGGAGCGGGGAGCATGGCTACACCTTC.

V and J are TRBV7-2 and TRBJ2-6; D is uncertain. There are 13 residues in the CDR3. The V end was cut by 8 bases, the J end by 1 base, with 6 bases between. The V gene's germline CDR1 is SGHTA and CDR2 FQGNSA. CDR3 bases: TGTGCCAGCGCCTATTCTGGGGCCAACGTCCTGACTTTC. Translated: CASAYSGANVLTF.

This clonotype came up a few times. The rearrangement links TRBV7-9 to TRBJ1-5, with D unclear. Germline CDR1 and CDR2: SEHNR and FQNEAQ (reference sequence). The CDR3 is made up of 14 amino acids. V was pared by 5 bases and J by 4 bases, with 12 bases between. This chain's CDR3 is CASSPGLNNQPQHF. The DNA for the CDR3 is TGTGCCAGCAGCCCAGGACTGAATAATCAGCCCCAGCATTTT.

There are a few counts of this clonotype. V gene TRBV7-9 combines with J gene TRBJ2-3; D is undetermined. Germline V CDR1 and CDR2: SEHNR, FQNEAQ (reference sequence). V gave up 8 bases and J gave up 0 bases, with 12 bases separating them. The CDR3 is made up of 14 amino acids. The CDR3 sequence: CASHEVTSTDTQYF. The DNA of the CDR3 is TGTGCCAGCCACGAGGTTACTAGCACAGATACGCAGTATTTT.

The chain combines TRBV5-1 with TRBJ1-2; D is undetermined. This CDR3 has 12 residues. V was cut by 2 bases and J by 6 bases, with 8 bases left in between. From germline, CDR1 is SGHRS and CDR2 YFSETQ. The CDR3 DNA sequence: TGCGCCAGCAGCTTACCATCGAATGGCTACACCTTC. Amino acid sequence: CASSLPSNGYTF.

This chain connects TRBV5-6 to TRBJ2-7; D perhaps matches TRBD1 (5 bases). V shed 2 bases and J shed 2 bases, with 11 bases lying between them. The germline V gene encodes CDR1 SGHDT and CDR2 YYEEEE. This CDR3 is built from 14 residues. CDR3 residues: CASSFFQGTYEQYF. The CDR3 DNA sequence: TGTGCCAGCAGCTTCTTCCAGGGAACCTACGAGCAGTACTTC.